This T cell receptor beta chain was retrieved from a study of human T cells and chemical hapten exposure. Time point reported: pre-sensitization, week 0. As to treatment: therapeutic diphenylcyclopropenone sensitization with weekly scalp DPC. Each CDR3 protein is one row after TCRdb ran MiXCR on the RACE reads. The data show 200,000 to 300,000 distinct CDR3 sequences, approximately 8.4% seen once. This clonotype was detected a few times. Trimming took 1 base from V and 2 from J, leaving 9 bases between them. Looked up from germline, CDR1 is SNHLY and CDR2 is FYNNEI. The CDR3 runs 14 residues. The chain is built from TRBV2 and TRBJ2-7, with a weak D call TRBD1 (6 bases). The sample in question was whole blood, obtained in connection with sensitization to the hapten diphenylcyclopropenone (DPC). This clonotype was obtained from a middle-aged woman with alopecia areata. Some clones in this sample may be carry-over from other donors' samples. The CDR3 reads CASSEEPGAYEQYF. In DNA form, the CDR3 reads TGTGCCAGCAGTGAAGAGCCAGGGGCCTACGAGCAGTACTTC.